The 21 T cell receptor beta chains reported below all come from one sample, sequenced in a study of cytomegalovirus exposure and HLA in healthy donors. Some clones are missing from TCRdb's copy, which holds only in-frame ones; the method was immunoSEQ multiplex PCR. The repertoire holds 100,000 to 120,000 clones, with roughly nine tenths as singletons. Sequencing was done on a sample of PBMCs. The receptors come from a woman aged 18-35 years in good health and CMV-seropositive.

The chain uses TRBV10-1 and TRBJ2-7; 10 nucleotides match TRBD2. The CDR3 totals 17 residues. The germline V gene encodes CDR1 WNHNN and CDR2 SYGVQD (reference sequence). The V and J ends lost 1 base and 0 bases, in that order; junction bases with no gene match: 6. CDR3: CASSELGLAGDSYEQYF. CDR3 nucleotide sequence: TGCGCCAGCAGTGAGTTGGGCCTAGCGGGGGACTCCTACGAGCAGTACTTC.

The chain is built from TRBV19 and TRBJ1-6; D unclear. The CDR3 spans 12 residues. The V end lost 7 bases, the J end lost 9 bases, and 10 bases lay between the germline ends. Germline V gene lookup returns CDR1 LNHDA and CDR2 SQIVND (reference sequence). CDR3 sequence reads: CASNEGISPLHF. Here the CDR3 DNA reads TGTGCCAGTAATGAGGGTATTTCACCCCTCCACTTT.

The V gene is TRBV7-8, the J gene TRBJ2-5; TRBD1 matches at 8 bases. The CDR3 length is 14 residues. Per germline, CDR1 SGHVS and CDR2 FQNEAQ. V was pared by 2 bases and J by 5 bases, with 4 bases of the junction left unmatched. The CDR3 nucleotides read TGTGCCAGCAGCTTAATGGACAGGGACGAGACCCAGTACTTC. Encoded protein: CASSLMDRDETQYF.

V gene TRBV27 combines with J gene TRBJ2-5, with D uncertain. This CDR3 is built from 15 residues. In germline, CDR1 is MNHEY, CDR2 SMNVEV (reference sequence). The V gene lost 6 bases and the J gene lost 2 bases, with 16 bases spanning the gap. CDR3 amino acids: CASSLVGLRQETQYF. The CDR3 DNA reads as TGTGCCAGCAGCCTCGTTGGGCTTCGACAAGAGACCCAGTACTTC.

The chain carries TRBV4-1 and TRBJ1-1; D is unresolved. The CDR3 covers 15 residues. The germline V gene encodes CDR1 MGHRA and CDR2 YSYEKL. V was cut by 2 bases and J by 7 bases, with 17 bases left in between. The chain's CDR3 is CASSQSPRGVNEAFF. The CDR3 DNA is TGCGCCAGCAGCCAATCCCCCCGGGGAGTCAATGAAGCTTTCTTT.

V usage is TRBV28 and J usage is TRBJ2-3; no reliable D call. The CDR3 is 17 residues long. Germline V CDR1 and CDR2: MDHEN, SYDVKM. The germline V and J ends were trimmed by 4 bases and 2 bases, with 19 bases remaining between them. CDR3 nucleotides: TGTGCCAGCAGTTCTGAGGCTATAGTTCGGGTCACAGATACGCAGTATTTT. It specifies CASSSEAIVRVTDTQYF.

The CDR3 region is CASSLGYAGSTDTQYF. The CDR3, as DNA: TGTGCCAGCAGCTTAGGGTACGCGGGAAGCACAGATACGCAGTATTTT. The rearrangement joins TRBV7-3 to TRBJ2-3; perhaps TRBD2 as D (6 bases). This CDR3 region has 16 residues. Germline CDR1 SGHTA, CDR2 FQGTGA. V was trimmed by 2 bases and J by 0 bases, leaving 12 bases between them.

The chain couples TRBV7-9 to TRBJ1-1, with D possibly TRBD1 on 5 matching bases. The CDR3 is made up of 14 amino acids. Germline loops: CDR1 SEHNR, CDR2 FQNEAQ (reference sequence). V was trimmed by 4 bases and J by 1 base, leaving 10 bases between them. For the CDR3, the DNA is TGTGCCAGCAGCTCCGGGACTGCGAACACTGAAGCTTTCTTT. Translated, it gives CASSSGTANTEAFF. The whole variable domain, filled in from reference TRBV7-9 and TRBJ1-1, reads DTGVSQNPRHKITKRGQNVTFRCDPISEHNRLYWYRQTLGQGPEFLTYFQNEAQLEKSRLLSDRFSAERPKGSFSTLEIQRTEQGDSAMYLCASSSGTANTEAFFGQGTRLTVV.

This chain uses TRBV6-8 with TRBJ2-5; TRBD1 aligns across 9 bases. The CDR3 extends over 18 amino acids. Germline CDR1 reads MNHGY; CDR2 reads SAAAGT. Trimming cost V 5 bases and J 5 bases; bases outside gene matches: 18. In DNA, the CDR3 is TGTGCCAGCAGTACGAGTCGGAGAAGGGGACAGGGTTCCGAGACCCAGTACTTC. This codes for CASSTSRRRGQGSETQYF.

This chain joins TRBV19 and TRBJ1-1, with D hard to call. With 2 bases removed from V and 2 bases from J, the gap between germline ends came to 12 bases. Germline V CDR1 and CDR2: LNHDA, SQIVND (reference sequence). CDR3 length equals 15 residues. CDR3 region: CASSINGGGNTEAFF. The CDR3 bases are TGTGCCAGTAGTATAAATGGTGGCGGAAACACTGAAGCTTTCTTT.

The DNA for the CDR3 is TGTGCCAGCAGCCCTCGGGACAATGAGCAGTTCTTC. Translated, it gives CASSPRDNEQFF. The V call is TRBV13, the J call TRBJ2-1; no clear D. The CDR3 is 12 amino acids. Per germline, CDR1 PRHDT and CDR2 FYEKMQ (reference sequence). Trimming took off 5 bases at V and 5 bases at J, with 7 bases between the two ends. Drawing the rest from reference TRBV13 and TRBJ2-1, the complete variable domain is AAGVIQSPRHLIKEKRETATLKCYPIPRHDTVYWYQQGPGQDPQFLISFYEKMQSDKGSIPDRFSAQQFSDYHSELNMSSLELGDSALYFCASSPRDNEQFFGPGTRLTVL.

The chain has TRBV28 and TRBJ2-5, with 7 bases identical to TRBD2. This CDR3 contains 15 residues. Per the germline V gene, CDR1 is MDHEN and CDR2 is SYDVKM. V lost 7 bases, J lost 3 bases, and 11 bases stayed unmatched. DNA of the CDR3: TGTGCCAGCACAACCCCCAGCGGGGCGAAAGAGACCCAGTACTTC. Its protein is CASTTPSGAKETQYF. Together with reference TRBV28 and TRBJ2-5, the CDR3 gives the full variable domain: DVKVTQSSRYLVKRTGEKVFLECVQDMDHENMFWYRQDPGLGLRLIYFSYDVKMKEKGDIPEGYSVSREKKERFSLILESASTNQTSMYLCASTTPSGAKETQYFGPGTRLLVL.

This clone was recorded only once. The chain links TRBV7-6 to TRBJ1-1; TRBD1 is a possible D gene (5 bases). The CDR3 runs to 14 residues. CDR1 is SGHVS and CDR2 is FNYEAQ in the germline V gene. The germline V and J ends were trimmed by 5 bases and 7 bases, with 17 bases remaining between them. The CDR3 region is CASSLKEQGVEAFF. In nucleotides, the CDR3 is TGTGCCAGCAGCCTGAAGGAGCAGGGCGTTGAAGCTTTCTTT. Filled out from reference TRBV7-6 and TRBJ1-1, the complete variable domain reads GAGVSQSPRYKVTKRGQDVALRCDPISGHVSLYWYRQALGQGPEFLTYFNYEAQQDKSGLPNDRFSAERPEGSISTLTIQRTEQRDSAMYRCASSLKEQGVEAFFGQGTRLTVV.

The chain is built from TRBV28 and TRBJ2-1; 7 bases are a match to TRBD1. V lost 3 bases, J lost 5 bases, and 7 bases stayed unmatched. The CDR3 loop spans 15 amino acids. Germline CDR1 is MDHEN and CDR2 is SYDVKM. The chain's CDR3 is CASSFLDRWNNEQFF. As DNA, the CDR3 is TGTGCCAGCAGTTTCTTGGACAGGTGGAACAATGAGCAGTTCTTC.

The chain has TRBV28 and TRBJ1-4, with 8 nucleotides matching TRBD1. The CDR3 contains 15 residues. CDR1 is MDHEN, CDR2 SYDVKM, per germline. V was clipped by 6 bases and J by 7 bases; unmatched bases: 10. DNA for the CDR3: TGTGCCAGCAGACAGGGGGGGGCGGTCGGTGAAAAACTGTTTTTT. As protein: CASRQGGAVGEKLFF.

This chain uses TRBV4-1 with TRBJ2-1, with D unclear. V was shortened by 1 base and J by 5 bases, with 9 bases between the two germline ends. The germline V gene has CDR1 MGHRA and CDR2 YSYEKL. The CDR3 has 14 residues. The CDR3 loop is CASSQVSGDNEQFF. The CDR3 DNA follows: TGCGCCAGCAGCCAAGTGTCCGGAGACAATGAGCAGTTCTTC.

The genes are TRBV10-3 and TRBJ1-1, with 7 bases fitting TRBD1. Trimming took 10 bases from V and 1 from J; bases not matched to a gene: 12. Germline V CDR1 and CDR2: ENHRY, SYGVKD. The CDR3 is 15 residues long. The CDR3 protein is CASLKGARGNTEAFF. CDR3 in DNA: TGTGCCAGCTTAAAGGGGGCCCGGGGGAACACTGAAGCTTTCTTT.

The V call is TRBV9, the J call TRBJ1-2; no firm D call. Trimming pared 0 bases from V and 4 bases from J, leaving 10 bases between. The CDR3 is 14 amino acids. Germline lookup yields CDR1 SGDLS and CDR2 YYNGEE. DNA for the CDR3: TGTGCCAGCAGCGTAGCCGCAGGCGCCTATGGCTACACCTTC. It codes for CASSVAAGAYGYTF. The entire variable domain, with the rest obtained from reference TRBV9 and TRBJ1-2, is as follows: DSGVTQTPKHLITATGQRVTLRCSPRSGDLSVYWYQQSLDQGLQFLIQYYNGEERAKGNILERFSAQQFPDLHSELNLSSLELGDSALYFCASSVAAGAYGYTFGSGTRLTVV.

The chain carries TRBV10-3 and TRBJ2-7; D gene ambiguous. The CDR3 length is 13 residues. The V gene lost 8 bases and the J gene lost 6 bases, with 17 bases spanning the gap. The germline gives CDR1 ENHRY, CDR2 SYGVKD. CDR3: CAIGDALSPEQYF. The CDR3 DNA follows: TGTGCCATCGGAGACGCACTTTCCCCCGAGCAGTACTTC.

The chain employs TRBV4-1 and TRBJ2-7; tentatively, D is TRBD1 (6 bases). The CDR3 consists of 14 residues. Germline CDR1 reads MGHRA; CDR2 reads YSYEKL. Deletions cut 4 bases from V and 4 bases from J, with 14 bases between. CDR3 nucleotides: TGCGCCAGCAGCCCCCGGGACAAACCGTACGAGCAGTACTTC. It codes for CASSPRDKPYEQYF.

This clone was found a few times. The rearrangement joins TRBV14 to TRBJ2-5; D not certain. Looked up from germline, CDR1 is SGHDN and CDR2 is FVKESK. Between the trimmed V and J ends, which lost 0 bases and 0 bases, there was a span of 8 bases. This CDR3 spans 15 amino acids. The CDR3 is CASSQDTVYQETQYF. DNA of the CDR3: TGTGCCAGCAGCCAAGACACGGTTTACCAAGAGACCCAGTACTTC. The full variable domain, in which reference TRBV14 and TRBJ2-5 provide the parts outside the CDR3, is EAGVTQFPSHSVIEKGQTVTLRCDPISGHDNLYWYRRVMGKEIKFLLHFVKESKQDESGMPNNRFLAERTGGTYSTLKVQPAELEDSGVYFCASSQDTVYQETQYFGPGTRLLVL.